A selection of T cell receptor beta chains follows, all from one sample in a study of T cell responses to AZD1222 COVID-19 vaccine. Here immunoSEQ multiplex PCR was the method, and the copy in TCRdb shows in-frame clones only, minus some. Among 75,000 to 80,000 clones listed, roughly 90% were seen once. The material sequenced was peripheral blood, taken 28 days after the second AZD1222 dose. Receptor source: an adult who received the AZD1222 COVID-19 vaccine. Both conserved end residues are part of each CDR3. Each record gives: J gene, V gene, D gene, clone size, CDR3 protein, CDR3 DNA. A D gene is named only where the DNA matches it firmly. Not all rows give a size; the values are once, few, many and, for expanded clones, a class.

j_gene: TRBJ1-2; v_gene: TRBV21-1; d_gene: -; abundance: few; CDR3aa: CASSTPGMQGGF; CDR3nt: TGTGCCAGCAGCACCCCGGGGATGCAGGGTGGGTTC
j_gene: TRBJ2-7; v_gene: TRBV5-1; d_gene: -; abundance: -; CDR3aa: CASSLATASLYEQYF; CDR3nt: TGCGCCAGCAGCTTGGCTACAGCGTCGCTCTACGAGCAGTACTTC
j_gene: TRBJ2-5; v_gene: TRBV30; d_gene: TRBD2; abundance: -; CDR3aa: CAWRPHSGPETQYF; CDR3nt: TGTGCCTGGAGGCCCCATAGCGGGCCGGAGACCCAGTACTTC
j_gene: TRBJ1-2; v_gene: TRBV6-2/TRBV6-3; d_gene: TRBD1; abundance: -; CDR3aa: CASSSQGTASRGYTF; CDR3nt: TGTGCCAGCAGTTCCCAAGGGACAGCTAGTCGCGGCTACACCTTC
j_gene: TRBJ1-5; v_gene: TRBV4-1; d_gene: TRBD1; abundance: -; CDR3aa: CASSHPGTVNQPQHF; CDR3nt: TGCGCCAGCAGCCATCCCGGGACAGTCAATCAGCCCCAGCATTTT
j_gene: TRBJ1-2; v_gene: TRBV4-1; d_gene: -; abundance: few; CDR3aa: CASSQDIPLGYTF; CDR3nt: TGCGCCAGCAGCCAAGATATCCCTTTGGGCTACACCTTC
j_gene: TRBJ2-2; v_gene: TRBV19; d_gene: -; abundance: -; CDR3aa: CASTGQSNTGELFF; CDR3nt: TGTGCCAGTACAGGACAGTCGAACACCGGGGAGCTGTTTTTT
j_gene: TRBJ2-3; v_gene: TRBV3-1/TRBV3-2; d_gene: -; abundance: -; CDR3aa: CASSLRGGTDTQYF; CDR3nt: TGTGCCAGCAGCCTGAGGGGGGGAACAGATACGCAGTATTTT
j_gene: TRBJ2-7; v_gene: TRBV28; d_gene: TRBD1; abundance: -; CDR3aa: CASSRQGRGLYEQYF; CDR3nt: TGTGCCAGCAGCCGTCAGGGCAGGGGGTTGTACGAGCAGTACTTC
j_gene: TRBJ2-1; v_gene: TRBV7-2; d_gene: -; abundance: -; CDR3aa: CASSLNRPSVEQFF; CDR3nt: TGTGCCAGCAGCCTGAACCGTCCGTCGGTTGAGCAGTTCTTC